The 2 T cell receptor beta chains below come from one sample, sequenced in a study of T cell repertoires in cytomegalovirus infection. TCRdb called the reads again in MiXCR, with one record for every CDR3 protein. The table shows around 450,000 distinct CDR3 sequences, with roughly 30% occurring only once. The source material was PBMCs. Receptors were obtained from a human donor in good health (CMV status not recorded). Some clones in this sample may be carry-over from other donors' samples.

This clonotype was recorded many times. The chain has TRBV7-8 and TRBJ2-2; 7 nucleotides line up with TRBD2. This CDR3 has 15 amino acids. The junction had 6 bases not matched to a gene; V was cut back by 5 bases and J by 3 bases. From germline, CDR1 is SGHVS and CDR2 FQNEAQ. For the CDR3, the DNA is TGTGCCAGCAGCCGCAGGGAGGGCGACACCGGGGAGCTGTTTTTT. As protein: CASSRREGDTGELFF.

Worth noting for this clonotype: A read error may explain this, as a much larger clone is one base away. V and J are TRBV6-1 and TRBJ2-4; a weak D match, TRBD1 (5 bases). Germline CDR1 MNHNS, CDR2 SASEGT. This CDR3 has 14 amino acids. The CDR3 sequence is CASSEGRVKNIKYF. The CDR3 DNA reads TGTGCCAGCAGTGAGGGCAGGGTCAAAAACATTAAGTACTTC.